The rows below give T cell receptor beta chains drawn from one sample of a study of blood T cells in healthy people across ages. TCRdb passed the 5' RACE reads through MiXCR, listing each CDR3 protein once. The table lists around 800,000 distinct CDR3 sequences, 44% of them singletons. The sample consisted of blood. Receptors originate from a man between 60 and 70 years old in good health. Both conserved end residues are part of each CDR3. A D gene is named only where the DNA matches it firmly. Clone size is stated in some rows and not others, as once, few, many or a class when expanded.

TRBJ2-1 - - TRBV9 CASSVLGSSSNEQFF TGTGCCAGCAGCGTTTTGGGGAGCTCCTCCAATGAGCAGTTCTTC
TRBJ2-5 - - TRBV30 CAWSAKSETQYF TGTGCCTGGAGTGCGAAAAGCGAGACCCAGTACTTC
TRBJ2-5 few - TRBV7-9 CASSSSSGVQETQYF TGTGCCAGCAGCTCGTCGTCGGGGGTCCAAGAGACCCAGTACTTC
TRBJ2-7 - - TRBV11-2 CASSSPRGQLNEQYF TGTGCCAGCAGCTCCCCACGGGGACAACTGAACGAGCAGTACTTC
TRBJ1-5 - TRBD1 TRBV27 CASSSSGQGAGRSNQPQHF TGTGCCAGCAGTTCATCGGGACAGGGGGCCGGTAGAAGCAATCAGCCCCAGCATTTT
TRBJ2-1 - TRBD2 TRBV7-9 CASSLELAGGPQYYNEQFF TGTGCCAGCAGCTTAGAACTAGCGGGGGGGCCGCAATACTACAATGAGCAGTTCTTC
TRBJ1-1 few - TRBV9 CASSDPGAEAFF TGTGCCAGCAGCGACCCAGGGGCTGAAGCTTTCTTT
TRBJ2-7 - - TRBV7-2 CASSLALIGNYEQYF TGTGCCAGCAGCTTAGCGCTAATAGGGAACTACGAGCAGTACTTC
TRBJ2-2 once - TRBV7-2 CASSLVEQGITGELFF TGTGCCAGCAGCTTAGTTGAACAGGGCATCACCGGGGAGCTGTTTTTT
TRBJ1-4 - - TRBV20-1 CSARDVIEEKLFF TGCAGTGCTAGAGATGTAATCGAGGAAAAACTGTTTTTT
TRBJ2-7 - TRBD1 TRBV5-1 CASIPAGGPYNEQYF TGCGCCAGCATCCCTGCAGGGGGTCCTTACAATGAGCAGTACTTC
TRBJ1-1 - - TRBV7-2 CASSSRGSWNTEAFF TGTGCCAGCAGCTCTCGGGGCAGTTGGAACACTGAAGCTTTCTTT
TRBJ1-4 few - TRBV7-9 CASRASGSPNGKLFF TGTGCCAGCAGGGCCAGTGGCAGTCCTAATGGGAAACTGTTTTTT
TRBJ2-1 few - TRBV7-2 CASSSTGFLNEQFF TGTGCCAGCAGCTCTACAGGGTTTTTGAATGAGCAGTTCTTC
TRBJ2-3 - - TRBV7-2 CASSLGGAYTDTQYF TGTGCCAGCAGCTTAGGAGGGGCTTACACAGATACGCAGTATTTT
TRBJ2-5 - - TRBV19 CASSSDPLGTIDETQYF TGTGCCAGTAGTTCCGACCCCCTCGGGACCATTGATGAGACCCAGTACTTC
TRBJ2-4 - - TRBV19 CASSDSQGGAKNIQYF TGTGCCAGTAGTGATAGCCAGGGGGGTGCCAAAAACATTCAGTACTTC
TRBJ2-5 - TRBD1 TRBV28 CASSFGTGRPKATQYF TGTGCCAGCAGTTTCGGGACAGGGCGGCCCAAGGCGACCCAGTACTTC
TRBJ2-5 - TRBD1 TRBV20-1 CSASRDSRETQYF TGCAGTGCTTCCCGGGACAGCCGAGAGACCCAGTACTTC
TRBJ2-1 - TRBD1 TRBV5-1 CASTGTGASGSNNEQFF TGCGCCAGCACCGGGACAGGGGCTTCCGGATCGAACAATGAGCAGTTCTTC
TRBJ1-6 - - TRBV6-1 CASREDTFEYNSPLHF TGTGCCAGCAGAGAGGACACCTTTGAGTATAATTCACCCCTCCACTTT
TRBJ2-7 few - TRBV3-1 CASTLGGLGNEQYF TGTGCCAGCACCCTCGGGGGGCTAGGTAACGAGCAGTACTTC
TRBJ1-1 - TRBD1 TRBV7-9 CASSPGTGGRNTEAFF TGTGCCAGCAGCCCCGGGACAGGGGGCCGGAACACTGAAGCTTTCTTT
TRBJ2-1 - TRBD2 TRBV7-2 CASSLVSSGGDEQFF TGTGCCAGCAGCTTAGTTTCTAGCGGGGGCGATGAGCAGTTCTTC
TRBJ2-5 - TRBD1 TRBV11-2 CASSVDRTQETQYF TGTGCCAGCAGCGTGGACAGGACACAAGAGACCCAGTACTTC
TRBJ2-3 - - TRBV30 CAWKRKSTDTQYF TGTGCCTGGAAACGTAAAAGCACAGATACGCAGTATTTT
TRBJ2-3 few TRBD2 TRBV4-1 CASSQGLAGTTQYF TGCGCCAGCAGCCAAGGACTAGCGGGAACCACGCAGTATTTT